This T cell receptor beta chain was identified in a study of cytomegalovirus exposure and HLA in healthy donors. Study details: From donors who were HLA-typed, an early data release held around 80 million unique TCRs.

A word on this clone: Its antigen is not known. A junction end diverges from the germline sequence, so it may reflect a read error.

Whole-study findings and limits: V- and J-gene trimming in TCR beta was tied to a missense DCLRE1C variant by an analysis performed later. Listed as cytomegalovirus-associated were about 160 TCR beta chains.

The PCR ran on 60 Vbeta and 13 Jbeta primers. The data were produced by immunoSEQ multiplex PCR, yet TCRdb's version contains in-frame clones alone and is incomplete. This sample has 150,000 to 200,000 clones, with 78% found just once. CDR1 and CDR2 (germline): MGHRA, YSYEKL. The CDR3 contains 16 residues. V is TRBV4-1 and J is TRBJ1-1, with TRBD1 identical over 8 bases. Sequenced sample: PBMCs. This TCR came from a woman aged 40 to 50 in good health and CMV-seropositive. In DNA form, the CDR3 reads TGCGCCGGCAGCTATCGCGCCCAGGGGGCGAACACTGAAGCTTTCTTT. Translating it yields CAGSYRAQGANTEAFF.